Below are 13 T cell receptor beta chains sequenced from a single sample in a study of blood T cell repertoires in COVID-19. The assay was immunoSEQ multiplex PCR, and TCRdb's table has in-frame clones only and misses some. The table records approximately 94,000 clones, approximately 93% of them present only once. Input material: peripheral blood. These receptors all come from a man aged 50 to 60 with active COVID-19.

The CDR3 region has the DNA TGCGCCAGCAGCCCCGCCGGGGCAGGGGAAGGTTCTGGAAACACCATATATTTT. This translates into CASSPAGAGEGSGNTIYF. The V gene is TRBV4-1, the J gene TRBJ1-3; D possibly corresponds to TRBD1 (6 bases). Trimming removed 4 bases at V and 1 base at J, with 20 bases between. The CDR3 spans 18 residues. Germline V gene sequence: CDR1 MGHRA, CDR2 YSYEKL.

The rearrangement links TRBV5-1 to TRBJ2-2; a weak D match, TRBD1 (5 bases). CDR1 is SGHRS and CDR2 is YFSETQ in the germline V gene. V was trimmed by 4 bases and J by 5 bases, leaving 9 bases between them. This CDR3 has 13 amino acids. The CDR3 reads CASSGRETGELFF. In DNA form, the CDR3 reads TGCGCCAGCAGCGGCAGGGAAACCGGGGAGCTGTTTTTT.

V usage is TRBV7-2 and J usage is TRBJ1-1; D is undetermined. Germline V lookup: CDR1 SGHTA, CDR2 FQGNSA. V shed 3 bases and J shed 6 bases, with 8 bases lying between them. This CDR3 spans 12 amino acids. The CDR3 here is CASSFVGSEAFF. CDR3 bases: TGTGCCAGCAGCTTCGTGGGCTCTGAAGCTTTCTTT.

V gene TRBV18 combines with J gene TRBJ2-7; 7 bases fit TRBD1. Germline V lookup: CDR1 KGHSH, CDR2 LQKENI. The V segment lost 4 bases and the J segment 3 bases; nucleotides outside the gene matches: 12. The CDR3 has 16 amino acids. The chain's CDR3 is CASSQLTGDGYYEQYV. CDR3 DNA sequence: TGTGCCAGCTCACAACTCACAGGGGACGGCTACTACGAGCAGTACGTC.

The chain couples TRBV2 to TRBJ2-5; D perhaps matches TRBD2 (6 bases). Trimming stripped 8 bases from V and 5 bases from J, with 18 bases between. Per germline, CDR1 SNHLY and CDR2 FYNNEI. CDR3 length: 14 residues. In DNA, the CDR3 is TGTGCCAGCGGGAGGACCGATGAGGAGGAGACCCAGTACTTC. Translated, it gives CASGRTDEEETQYF.

CDR3 nucleotides: TGTGCCAGCAGTACCCGTCGCAGGGGACAATCAGATACGCAGTATTTT. Translation gives CASSTRRRGQSDTQYF. This chain uses TRBV27 with TRBJ2-3, with D possibly matching TRBD1 (6 bases). The germline gives CDR1 MNHEY, CDR2 SMNVEV (reference sequence). V dropped 5 bases and J dropped 4 bases, with 19 bases sitting between them. The CDR3 sequence is 16 residues long.

This clone was observed a single time. V gene TRBV12-3 or TRBV12-4 combines with J gene TRBJ2-1, with D perhaps matching TRBD2 (5 bases). The V end lost 7 bases, the J end lost 8 bases, and 12 bases lay between the germline ends. CDR3 length equals 12 residues. Written as DNA, the CDR3 is TGTGCCAGCAACGAGGGTTCCCATGAGCAGTTCTTC. Its protein is CASNEGSHEQFF.

V usage is TRBV27 and J usage is TRBJ2-2, with TRBD1 identical over 10 bases. Germline loops: CDR1 MNHEY, CDR2 SMNVEV (reference sequence). J gave up 0 bases and V 5 bases, and 6 bases lay outside the gene matches. The CDR3 runs 17 residues. The chain's CDR3 is CASSGGQGSANTGELFF. The CDR3 nucleotides are TGTGCCAGCAGTGGGGGACAGGGGTCGGCGAACACCGGGGAGCTGTTTTTT.

The V and J genes are TRBV5-4 and TRBJ1-3; 7 bases match TRBD1. The CDR3 has 16 amino acids. CDR1 is SGHNT, CDR2 YYREEE, per germline (reference sequence). V was pared by 4 bases and J by 5 bases, with 12 bases of the junction left unmatched. Written as DNA, the CDR3 is TGTGCCAGCAGCCAAAGTCGGAACAGGGGCCGAAACACCATATATTTT. Amino acid sequence: CASSQSRNRGRNTIYF.

V and J are TRBV4-1 and TRBJ1-4; D is ambiguous. The germline gives CDR1 MGHRA, CDR2 YSYEKL. V was pared by 0 bases and J by 5 bases, with 16 bases between. The CDR3 is 17 amino acids. The CDR3 coding sequence is TGCGCCAGCAGCCAAGATTTCGGGCAGCGGCTCAATGAAAAACTGTTTTTT. This encodes CASSQDFGQRLNEKLFF.

The rearrangement links TRBV7-7 to TRBJ2-1; 9 bases match TRBD2. Germline lookup yields CDR1 SSHAT and CDR2 FNYEAQ (reference sequence). V was clipped by 5 bases and J by 5 bases; unmatched bases: 16. The CDR3 runs to 18 residues. The CDR3 DNA reads as TGTGCCAGCAGCAGACTAGCGGACCGAACGCCCATAAACAATGAGCAGTTCTTC. This sequence encodes CASSRLADRTPINNEQFF.

The chain links TRBV6-6 to TRBJ1-1; unclear D gene. CDR1 and CDR2 (germline): MNHNY, SVGAGI (reference sequence). The length of the CDR3 is 13 residues. Trimming removed 5 bases from V and 0 bases from J, with 7 bases in between. The CDR3 nucleotides read TGTGCCAGCAGTCTGACATTGAACACTGAAGCTTTCTTT. As protein: CASSLTLNTEAFF.

This clone was seen a handful of times. V usage is TRBV27 and J usage is TRBJ2-7; no clear D gene. CDR1 is MNHEY, CDR2 SMNVEV, per germline (reference sequence). CDR3 size: 14 residues. V was trimmed by 8 bases and J by 0 bases, leaving 14 bases between them. CDR3 in amino acids: CASSPRWSSYEQYV. The CDR3 DNA follows: TGTGCCAGCTCCCCCCGGTGGAGCTCCTACGAGCAGTACGTC.